This entry lists 5 T cell receptor beta chains sequenced from one sample in a study of blood T cell repertoires in COVID-19 (dated by TCRdb to 2018 to 2021). Library preparation was by the immunoSEQ multiplex PCR assay. TCRdb holds this immuneACCESS table with in-frame rearrangements only. Some clones are missing; in checked studies, unresolved V genes explain under half, and the rest has no known cause. This sample is represented by 180,000 or so clones; about 80% of them were singletons. 8.6% of the sample comes from the top ten. Sequenced input: peripheral blood. These receptors originate from a woman aged 45-65 years with active or convalescent COVID-19.

The V call is TRBV18, the J call TRBJ1-1; D gene ambiguous. Germline CDR1 KGHSH, CDR2 LQKENI. This CDR3 is 15 amino acids long. V gave up 2 bases and J gave up 1 base, with 11 bases separating them. CDR3 sequence reads: CASSPAGRSNTEAFF. The CDR3 DNA reads TGTGCCAGCTCACCAGCCGGGAGATCGAACACTGAAGCTTTCTTT.

The chain uses TRBV30 and TRBJ2-3; 11 bases are a match to TRBD2. The CDR3 extends over 14 amino acids. Germline CDR1 and CDR2: GTSNPN and SVGIG (reference sequence). Trimming at V came to 2 bases and at J to 8 bases, leaving 6 bases not matched to a gene. DNA of the CDR3: TGTGCCTGGAGTCCGGGACTAGCGGAGATTACGCAGTATTTT. Residues: CAWSPGLAEITQYF.

A few counts support this clone. This sequence joins TRBV18 and TRBJ2-1; the match to TRBD1 covers 7 bases. CDR1 KGHSH and CDR2 LQKENI come from the germline V gene. Trimming removed 3 bases from V and 4 bases from J; junction bases left unmatched: 3. The CDR3 consists of 14 residues. In nucleotides, the CDR3 is TGTGCCAGCTCACCCGGGACAGTATACAATGAGCAGTTCTTC. Translating gives CASSPGTVYNEQFF.

J is TRBJ2-2 and V is TRBV9; 9 nucleotides agree with TRBD1. V trimming: 0 bases; J trimming: 2 bases; junction bases outside the gene matches: 11. The germline CDR1 and CDR2 sequences are SGDLS and YYNGEE. The CDR3 totals 19 residues. The CDR3 reads CASSVEPLGQGPNTGELFF. Here the CDR3 DNA reads TGTGCCAGCAGCGTAGAACCCCTGGGACAGGGTCCTAACACCGGGGAGCTGTTTTTT.

V gene TRBV13 combines with J gene TRBJ1-1; D remains ambiguous. The CDR3 is 12 amino acids. V was shortened by 6 bases and J by 1 base, with 6 bases between the two germline ends. CDR1 and CDR2 from the germline V gene are PRHDT and FYEKMQ (reference sequence). In nucleotides, the CDR3 is TGTGCCAGCAGGGAGGAGAACACTGAAGCTTTCTTT. Translated: CASREENTEAFF.